The T cell receptor (beta chain) described here comes from a study of shared clonotypes between healthy human individuals. The CDR3 totals 13 residues. This clone was seen only once. Its antigen is as yet unknown. Study-wide findings and caveats: Rarefaction revealed incomplete sorted-subset sequencing despite large depth.

Assay runs were performed at deep level. Clones were sequenced by immunoSEQ multiplex PCR, and TCRdb holds only the in-frame ones, with some missing. The data contain millions of clones, roughly 94% of them singletons. The chain has TRBV21-1 and TRBJ1-1. TRBV21-1 is classified as a pseudogene. The clonotype originates from a man between 18 and 29 years old in good health. The sample taken for sequencing was naive CD4+ T cells sorted from blood. Subset of the sample: CD45RA+ positively selected. CDR3 nucleotide sequence: TGTGCCACCTCGGGAGGGGTTGCCACTGAAGCTTTCTTT. It yields the protein CATSGGVATEAFF.